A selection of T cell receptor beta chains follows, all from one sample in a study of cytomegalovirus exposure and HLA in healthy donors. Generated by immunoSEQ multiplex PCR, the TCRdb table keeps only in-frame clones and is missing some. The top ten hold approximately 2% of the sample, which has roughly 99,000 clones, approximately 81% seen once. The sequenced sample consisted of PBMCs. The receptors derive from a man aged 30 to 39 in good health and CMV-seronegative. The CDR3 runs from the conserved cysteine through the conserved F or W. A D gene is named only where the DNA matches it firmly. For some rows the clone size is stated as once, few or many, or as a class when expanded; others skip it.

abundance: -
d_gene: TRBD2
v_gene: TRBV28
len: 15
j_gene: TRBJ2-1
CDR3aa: CASNLGRSSYNEQFF
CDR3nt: TGTGCCAGCAACCTCGGGAGGAGCTCCTACAATGAGCAGTTCTTC

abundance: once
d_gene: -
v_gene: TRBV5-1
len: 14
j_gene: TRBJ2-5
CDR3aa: CASSLGGQHETQYF
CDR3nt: TGCGCCAGCAGCTTAGGCGGGCAGCACGAGACCCAGTACTTC

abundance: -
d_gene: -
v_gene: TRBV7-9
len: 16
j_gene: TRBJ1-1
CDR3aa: CASSLVPGHMNTEAFF
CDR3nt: TGTGCCAGCAGCTTAGTTCCGGGACACATGAACACTGAAGCTTTCTTT

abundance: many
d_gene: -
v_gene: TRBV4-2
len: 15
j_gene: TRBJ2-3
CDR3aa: CASSQGQRDTDTQYF
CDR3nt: TGTGCCAGCAGCCAGGGACAACGGGACACAGATACGCAGTATTTT

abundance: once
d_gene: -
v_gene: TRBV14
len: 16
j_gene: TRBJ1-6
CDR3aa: CASSQDWGLGGSPLHF
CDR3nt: TGTGCCAGCAGCCAAGATTGGGGTCTCGGGGGTTCACCCCTCCACTTT

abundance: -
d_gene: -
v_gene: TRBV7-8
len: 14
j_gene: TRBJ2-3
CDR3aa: CASSWGRSTDTQYF
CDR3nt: TGTGCCAGCAGCTGGGGGCGTAGCACAGATACGCAGTATTTT

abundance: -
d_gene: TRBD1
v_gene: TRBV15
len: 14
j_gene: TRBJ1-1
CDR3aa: CATRDRGPNTEAFF
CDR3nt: TGTGCCACTAGGGACAGGGGCCCGAACACTGAAGCTTTCTTT

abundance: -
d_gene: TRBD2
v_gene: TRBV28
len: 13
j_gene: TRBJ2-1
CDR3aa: CAIRDYSYNEQFF
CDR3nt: TGTGCCATCCGGGACTACTCCTACAATGAGCAGTTCTTC

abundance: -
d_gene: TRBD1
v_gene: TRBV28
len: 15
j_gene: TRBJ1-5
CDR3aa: CASHRGGEGNQPQHF
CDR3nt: TGTGCCAGCCACAGGGGGGGAGAGGGGAATCAGCCCCAGCATTTT

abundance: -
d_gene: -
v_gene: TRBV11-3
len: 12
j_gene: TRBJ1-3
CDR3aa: CASSTYGNTIYF
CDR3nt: TGTGCCAGCAGCACCTATGGAAACACCATATATTTT

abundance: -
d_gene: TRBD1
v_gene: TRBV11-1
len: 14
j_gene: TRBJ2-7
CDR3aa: CASSSGQGSYEQYF
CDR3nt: TGTGCCAGCAGCTCGGGACAGGGCTCCTACGAGCAGTACTTC

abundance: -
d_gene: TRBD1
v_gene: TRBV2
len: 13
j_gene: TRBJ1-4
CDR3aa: CAGNRGTNEKLFF
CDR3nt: TGTGCCGGTAACAGGGGAACTAATGAAAAACTGTTTTTT

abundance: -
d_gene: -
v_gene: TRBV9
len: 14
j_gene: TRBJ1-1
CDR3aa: CASSPPPTNTEAFF
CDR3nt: TGTGCCAGCAGCCCACCGCCTACGAACACTGAAGCTTTCTTT

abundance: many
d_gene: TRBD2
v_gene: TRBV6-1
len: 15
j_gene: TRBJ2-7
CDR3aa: CASSEGGGSSYEQYF
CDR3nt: TGTGCCAGCAGTGAAGGGGGGGGGAGCTCCTACGAGCAGTACTTC

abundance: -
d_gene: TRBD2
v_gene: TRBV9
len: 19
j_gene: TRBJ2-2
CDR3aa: CASSSRGQGTSGRAGELFF
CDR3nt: TGTGCCAGCAGCAGCCGTGGACAGGGGACTAGCGGGAGGGCCGGGGAGCTGTTTTTT

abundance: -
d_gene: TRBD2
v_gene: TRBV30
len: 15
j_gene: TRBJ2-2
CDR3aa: CAWSGLAGNTGELFF
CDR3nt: TGTGCCTGGAGTGGACTAGCGGGGAACACCGGGGAGCTGTTTTTT

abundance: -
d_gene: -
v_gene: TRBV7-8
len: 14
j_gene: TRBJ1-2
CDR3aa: CASSLLPGPYGYTF
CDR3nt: TGTGCCAGCAGCTTACTACCAGGGCCCTATGGCTACACCTTC

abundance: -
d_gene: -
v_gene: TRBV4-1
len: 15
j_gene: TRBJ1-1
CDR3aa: CASSQEGEARSEAFF
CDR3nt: TGCGCCAGCAGCCAAGAAGGTGAGGCAAGGAGTGAAGCTTTCTTT

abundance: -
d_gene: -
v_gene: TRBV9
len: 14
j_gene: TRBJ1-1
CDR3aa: CASSRNQGNTEAFF
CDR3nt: TGTGCCAGCAGCCGGAATCAGGGGAACACTGAAGCTTTCTTT

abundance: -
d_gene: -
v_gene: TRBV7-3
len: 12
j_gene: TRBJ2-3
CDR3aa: CASSFSLDTQYF
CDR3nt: TGTGCCAGCAGCTTTTCACTAGATACGCAGTATTTT

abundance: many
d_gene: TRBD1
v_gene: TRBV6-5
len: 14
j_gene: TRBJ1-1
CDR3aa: CASSGSGQRREAFF
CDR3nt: TGTGCCAGCAGTGGCTCGGGACAGCGGAGGGAAGCTTTCTTT

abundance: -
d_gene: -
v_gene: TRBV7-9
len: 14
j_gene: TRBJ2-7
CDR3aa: CASSNPPPGDEQYF
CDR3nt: TGTGCCAGCAGCAATCCGCCACCAGGGGACGAGCAGTACTTC

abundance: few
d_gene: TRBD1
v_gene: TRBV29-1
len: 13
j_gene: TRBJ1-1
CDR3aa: CSVTTGEGTEAFF
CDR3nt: TGCAGCGTGACGACAGGGGAGGGGACTGAAGCTTTCTTT

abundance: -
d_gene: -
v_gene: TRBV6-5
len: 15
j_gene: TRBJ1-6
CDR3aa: CASRPGGSYNSPLHF
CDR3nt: TGTGCCAGCAGGCCCGGGGGATCGTATAATTCACCCCTCCACTTT

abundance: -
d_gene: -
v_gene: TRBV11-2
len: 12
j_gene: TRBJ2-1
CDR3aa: CASSQRYNEQFF
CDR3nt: TGTGCCAGCAGCCAGAGGTACAATGAGCAGTTCTTC

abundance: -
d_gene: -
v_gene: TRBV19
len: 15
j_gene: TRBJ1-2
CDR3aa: CASSPRTGTSGGYTF
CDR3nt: TGTGCCAGTAGCCCCCGAACTGGGACTTCGGGAGGCTACACCTTC

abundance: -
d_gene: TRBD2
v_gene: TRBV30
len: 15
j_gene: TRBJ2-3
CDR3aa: CAWSRTSGTADTQYF
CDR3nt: TGTGCCTGGAGTCGGACTAGCGGGACGGCAGATACGCAGTATTTT

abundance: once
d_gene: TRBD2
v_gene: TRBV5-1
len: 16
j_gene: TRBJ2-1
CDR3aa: CASSAAGGPKYNEQFF
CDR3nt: TGCGCCAGCAGCGCAGCGGGGGGGCCGAAATACAATGAGCAGTTCTTC